The 10 T cell receptor beta chains in this list originate from one sample, sequenced in a study of blood T cells in healthy people across ages. The authors ran a second PCR of about 6 to 11 cycles using a sample-barcoded 5' primer and a J-beta primer mix. TCRdb reprocessed the 5' RACE reads via MiXCR and lists one record per CDR3 protein. The table has approximately 780,000 distinct CDR3 sequences, roughly 25% seen once. The data were also submitted as part of a second study, on T cells of mothers and their children.

Sequencing was carried out using blood. The receptor source for this set is a boy between 5 and 17 years old in good health.

The rearrangement uses TRBV7-9 and TRBJ2-1; possible D gene TRBD2, 5 bases. The tail of the sequence fits TRBJ2-5 better, so the J call may be wrong. CDR1 and CDR2 (germline): SEHNR, FQNEAQ (reference sequence). This CDR3 spans 16 amino acids. The CDR3 DNA sequence: TGTGCCAGCAGCTTAGCGCCCAGCGGCCTGATGGAAACCCAGTACTTC. It encodes CASSLAPSGLMETQYF.

In its sample, this clonotype was seen a few times. V is TRBV6-6 and J is TRBJ2-1; D remains unclear. This CDR3 has 11 residues. The V end was cut by 7 bases, the J end by 9 bases, with 10 bases between. In germline, CDR1 is MNHNY, CDR2 SVGAGI (reference sequence). The CDR3 loop reads CASTLDSEQFF. The CDR3 nucleotides read TGTGCCAGCACCCTTGACTCTGAGCAGTTCTTC.

The J gene is TRBJ2-7, the V gene TRBV28; D may be TRBD1 or TRBD2 (5 bases each). The V and J ends lost 6 bases and 7 bases respectively, with 22 bases between them. Looked up from germline, CDR1 is MDHEN and CDR2 is SYDVKM. The CDR3 totals 15 residues. The CDR3 loop reads CASSKAWGRPGEQYF. The CDR3 nucleotides are TGTGCCAGCAGCAAAGCATGGGGACGGCCCGGAGAGCAGTACTTC.

This chain uses TRBV29-1 with TRBJ2-2; the match to TRBD1 covers 7 bases. The V gene's germline CDR1 is SQVTM and CDR2 ANQGSEA. This CDR3 has 14 residues. V gave up 7 bases and J gave up 3 bases; unmatched junction bases: 8. The CDR3 sequence is CSGRGGADTGELFF. Here the CDR3 DNA reads TGCAGCGGTCGAGGGGGCGCGGACACCGGGGAGCTGTTTTTT.

The gene calls are TRBV20-1 and TRBJ1-1; D is undetermined. The V end lost 5 bases, the J end lost 1 base, and 8 bases lay between the germline ends. Germline assignment: CDR1 DFQATT and CDR2 SNEGSKA (reference sequence). The CDR3 consists of 12 residues. The CDR3 loop is CSAVDPNTEAFF. Written as DNA, the CDR3 is TGCAGTGCTGTTGACCCGAACACTGAAGCTTTCTTT.

This clonotype occurred a few times. The chain links TRBV28 to TRBJ2-5; D perhaps matches TRBD1 (6 bases). The closer fit of TRBJ2-7 to the DNA end suggests the J call may be wrong. The V gene's germline CDR1 is MDHEN and CDR2 SYDVKM. CDR3 length equals 14 residues. The CDR3 bases are TGTGCCAGCATTTCAGGGGCCGCCAGCTACGAGCAGTACTTC. It translates to CASISGAASYEQYF.

The chain uses TRBV12-3 or TRBV12-4 and TRBJ1-5, with D unclear. CDR3 size: 15 residues. V lost 3 bases and J 9 bases, leaving 18 bases between the germline ends. The CDR3 DNA reads TGTGCCAGCAGTTTGGATGCTCCCTCGCGGGGGCCCCAGCATTTT. Translated, it gives CASSLDAPSRGPQHF.

In this sample, this clonotype turned up a few times. The chain combines TRBV29-1 with TRBJ2-5; no definite D call. TRBJ2-7 explains the end of the DNA better; the J call may be wrong. CDR3 length: 10 residues. The germline CDR1 and CDR2 sequences are SQVTM and ANQGSEA. The CDR3, as DNA: TGCAGCGTTGAATCGAACGAGCAGTACTTC. Its protein product is CSVESNEQYF.

The chain carries TRBV11-2 and TRBJ2-3, with D hard to call. Germline lookup yields CDR1 SGHAT and CDR2 FQNNGV. V was pared by 0 bases and J by 4 bases, with 8 bases between. The CDR3 is made up of 14 amino acids. In DNA, the CDR3 is TGTGCCAGCAGCTTAGACACACTGGCAGATACGCAGTATTTT. This gives the protein CASSLDTLADTQYF.

This clonotype appeared many times. The chain combines TRBV5-1 with TRBJ2-3; tentative D call: TRBD2 (6 bases). The germline V gene encodes CDR1 SGHRS and CDR2 YFSETQ. V was clipped by 1 base and J by 1 base, with 10 bases between them. The CDR3 runs to 15 residues. The CDR3: CASSLLGGGTDTQYF. CDR3 in DNA: TGCGCCAGCAGCTTGCTCGGGGGTGGCACAGATACGCAGTATTTT.